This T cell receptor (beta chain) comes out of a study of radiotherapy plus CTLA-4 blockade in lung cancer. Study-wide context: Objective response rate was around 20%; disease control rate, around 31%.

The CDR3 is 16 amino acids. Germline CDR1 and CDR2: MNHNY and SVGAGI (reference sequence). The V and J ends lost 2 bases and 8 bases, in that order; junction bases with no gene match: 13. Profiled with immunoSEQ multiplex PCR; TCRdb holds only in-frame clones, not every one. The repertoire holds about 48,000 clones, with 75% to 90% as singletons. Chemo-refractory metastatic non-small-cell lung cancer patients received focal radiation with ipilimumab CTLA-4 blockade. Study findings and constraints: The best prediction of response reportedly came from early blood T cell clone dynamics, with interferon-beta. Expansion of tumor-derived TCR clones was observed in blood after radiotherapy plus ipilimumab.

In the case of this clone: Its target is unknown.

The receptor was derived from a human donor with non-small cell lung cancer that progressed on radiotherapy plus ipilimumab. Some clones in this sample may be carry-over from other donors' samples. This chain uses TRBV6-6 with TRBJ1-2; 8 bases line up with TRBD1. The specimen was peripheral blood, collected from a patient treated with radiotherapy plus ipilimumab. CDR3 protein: CASSYPGQGKGSGYTF. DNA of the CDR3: TGTGCCAGCAGTTACCCAGGACAGGGAAAGGGGAGCGGCTACACCTTC.